The source of this TCR beta chain is a study of blood T cell repertoires in COVID-19. The wider study: Acute and convalescent COVID-19 samples came from the United States, Italy and Spain.

As processed by the authors: Amplification of reference gene primers provided the estimated nucleated cell counts. Generated by immunoSEQ multiplex PCR, the TCRdb table keeps only in-frame clones and is missing some. D and trimming were read from the DNA, whereas the V and J calls and clone size are those reported in that table. The sample carries almost 200,000 clones, 86% recorded once. V lost 5 bases, J lost 1 base, and 6 bases stayed unmatched. The CDR3 is 15 residues long. Germline V lookup: CDR1 SEHNR, CDR2 FQNEAQ (reference sequence). The rearrangement uses TRBV7-9 and TRBJ2-7, with 9 bases matching TRBD1. This TCR derives from a woman aged 70-85 years with acute or convalescent COVID-19. The material sequenced was peripheral blood. CDR3 bases: TGTGCCAGCAGCAACCGGGACAGGGCGTCCTACGAGCAGTACTTC. Encoded protein: CASSNRDRASYEQYF.